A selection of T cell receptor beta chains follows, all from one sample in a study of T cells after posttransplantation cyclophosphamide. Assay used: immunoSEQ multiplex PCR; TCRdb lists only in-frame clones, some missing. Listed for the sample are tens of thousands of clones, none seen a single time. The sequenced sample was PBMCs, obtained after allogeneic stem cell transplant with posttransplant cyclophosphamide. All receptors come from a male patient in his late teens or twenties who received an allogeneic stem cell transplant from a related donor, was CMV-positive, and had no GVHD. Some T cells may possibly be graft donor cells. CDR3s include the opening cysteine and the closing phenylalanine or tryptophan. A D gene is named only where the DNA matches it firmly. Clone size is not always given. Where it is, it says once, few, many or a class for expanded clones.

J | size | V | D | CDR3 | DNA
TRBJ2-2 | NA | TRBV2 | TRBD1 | CASSRTGVTGELFF | TGTGCCAGCTCCCGGACAGGGGTAACCGGGGAGCTGTTTTTT
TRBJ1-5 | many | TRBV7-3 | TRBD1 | CASRTGNQPQHF | TGTGCCAGCAGGACAGGGAACCAGCCCCAGCATTTT
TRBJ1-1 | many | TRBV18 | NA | CASSLQDSVNTEAFF | TGTGCCAGCTCACTCCAGGACAGTGTGAACACTGAAGCTTTCTTT
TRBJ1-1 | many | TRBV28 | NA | CASSYNRAMNTEAFF | TGTGCCAGCAGTTACAACAGGGCCATGAACACTGAAGCTTTCTTT
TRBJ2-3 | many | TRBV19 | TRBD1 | CASSIRQGSGSTDTQYF | TGTGCCAGTAGTATTCGACAGGGTTCGGGTAGCACAGATACGCAGTATTTT
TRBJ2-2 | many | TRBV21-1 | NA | CASSKAEATGELFF | TGTGCCAGCAGCAAAGCGGAGGCCACCGGGGAGCTGTTTTTT
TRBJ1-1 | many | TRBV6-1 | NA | CASRQTGNTEAFF | TGTGCCAGCAGGCAAACAGGGAACACTGAAGCTTTCTTT
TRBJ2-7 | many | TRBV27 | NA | CASSLSFRGGRLYEQYF | TGTGCCAGCAGTTTATCTTTTCGAGGGGGAAGACTGTACGAGCAGTACTTC
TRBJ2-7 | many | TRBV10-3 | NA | CAISEGSKISWGNEQYF | TGTGCCATCAGTGAAGGCAGTAAGATATCTTGGGGCAACGAGCAGTACTTC
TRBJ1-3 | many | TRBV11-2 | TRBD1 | CASSLGRGQARGNTIYF | TGTGCCAGCAGCTTAGGAAGAGGACAGGCTCGTGGAAACACCATATATTTT
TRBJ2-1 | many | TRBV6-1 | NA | CASSAIHGGGWIF | TGTGCCAGCAGTGCGATTCATGGGGGGGGCTGGATCTTC
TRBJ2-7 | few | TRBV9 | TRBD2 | CASSTRAGGTYEQYF | TGTGCCAGCAGCACCCGAGCGGGGGGGACCTACGAGCAGTACTTC
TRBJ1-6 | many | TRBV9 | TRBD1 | CASRSRDRNSPLHF | TGTGCCAGCAGATCGAGGGACAGAAATTCACCCCTCCACTTT
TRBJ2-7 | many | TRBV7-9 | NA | CASSPSPAGTYEQYF | TGTGCCAGCAGCCCAAGTCCTGCAGGTACCTACGAGCAGTACTTC
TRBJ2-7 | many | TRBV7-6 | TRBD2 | CASSKDGTSGGAYEQYF | TGTGCCAGCAGCAAAGACGGGACTAGCGGGGGGGCCTACGAGCAGTACTTC
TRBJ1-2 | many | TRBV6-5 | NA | CASSYFFGYGYTF | TGTGCCAGCAGTTACTTCTTCGGCTATGGCTACACCTTC
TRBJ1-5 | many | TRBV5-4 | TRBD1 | CASSPDRNQPQHF | TGTGCCAGCAGCCCGGACAGGAATCAGCCCCAGCATTTT
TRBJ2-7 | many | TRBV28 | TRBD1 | CASSTGGPYEQYF | TGTGCCAGCAGCACAGGGGGCCCCTACGAGCAGTACTTC
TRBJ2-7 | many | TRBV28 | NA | CASSPDSDEQYF | TGTGCCAGCAGCCCCGACTCCGACGAGCAGTACTTC
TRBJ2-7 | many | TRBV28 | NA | CASSLTGRSYEQYF | TGTGCCAGCAGTTTAACAGGACGCTCCTACGAGCAGTACTTC
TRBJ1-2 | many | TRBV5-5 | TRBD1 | CASSLSTGTLRNVKGGYTF | TGTGCCAGCAGCTTATCGACAGGGACCTTGCGCAACGTTAAGGGAGGCTACACCTTC
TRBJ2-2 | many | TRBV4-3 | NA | CASSQDTGIGELFF | TGCGCCAGCAGCCAAGATACCGGGATTGGGGAGCTGTTTTTT
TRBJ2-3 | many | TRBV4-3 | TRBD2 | CASSRTSGFTDTQYF | TGCGCCAGCAGTAGGACTAGCGGCTTCACAGATACGCAGTATTTT
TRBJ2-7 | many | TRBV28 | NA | CASSLQSPSPAEQYF | TGTGCCAGCAGTTTACAGTCGCCGTCCCCCGCCGAGCAGTACTTC
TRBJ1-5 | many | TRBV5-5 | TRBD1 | CASSWTGAQPQHF | TGTGCCAGCAGCTGGACAGGGGCCCAGCCCCAGCATTTT
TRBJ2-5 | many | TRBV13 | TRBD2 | CASSSDGLAGLQETQYF | TGTGCCAGCAGCTCCGACGGACTAGCGGGACTCCAAGAGACCCAGTACTTC
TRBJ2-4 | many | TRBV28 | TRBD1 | CASSLLRGQNIQYF | TGTGCCAGCAGTTTATTGAGGGGGCAGAACATTCAGTACTTC
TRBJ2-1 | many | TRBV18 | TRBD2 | CASSPVVGTSGINEQFF | TGTGCCAGCTCACCAGTAGTAGGGACTAGCGGGATCAATGAGCAGTTCTTC
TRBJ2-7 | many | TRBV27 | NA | CASSWDPSGSRGEQYF | TGTGCCAGCAGTTGGGACCCCAGTGGTAGCAGGGGCGAGCAGTACTTC
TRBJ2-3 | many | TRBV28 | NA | CASSLMTGRGAQYF | TGTGCCAGCAGTTTAATGACGGGGCGGGGAGCGCAGTATTTT
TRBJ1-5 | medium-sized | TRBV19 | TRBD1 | CASRQGFLQPQHF | TGTGCCAGTCGACAGGGTTTCTTACAGCCCCAGCATTTT
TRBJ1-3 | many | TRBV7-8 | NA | CASSSGPRSGNTIYF | TGTGCCAGCAGCTCAGGTCCTCGGTCTGGAAACACCATATATTTT
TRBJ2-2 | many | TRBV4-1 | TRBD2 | CASARAGAGELFF | TGCGCCAGCGCCCGGGCGGGGGCCGGGGAGCTGTTTTTT
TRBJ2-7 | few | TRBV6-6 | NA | CASSYGGQGYEQYF | TGTGCCAGCAGTTACGGGGGCCAGGGCTACGAGCAGTACTTC
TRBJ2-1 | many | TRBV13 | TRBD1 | CASSPTGDSNEQFF | TGTGCCAGCAGCCCGACAGGGGACAGCAATGAGCAGTTCTTC
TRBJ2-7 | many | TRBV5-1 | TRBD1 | CASSYGTEYVF | TGCGCCAGCAGCTATGGGACAGAATACGTGTTC
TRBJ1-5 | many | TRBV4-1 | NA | CASSQGPGVKNQPQHF | TGCGCCAGCAGCCAAGGTCCGGGGGTAAAGAATCAGCCCCAGCATTTT
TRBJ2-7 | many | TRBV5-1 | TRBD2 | CASSSSPSGIGEQYF | TGCGCCAGCAGCTCATCCCCTAGCGGAATAGGCGAGCAGTACTTC
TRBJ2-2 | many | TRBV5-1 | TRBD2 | CASNFVAGSIGELFF | TGCGCCAGCAACTTCGTAGCGGGAAGTATCGGGGAGCTGTTTTTT
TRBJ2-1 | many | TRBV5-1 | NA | CASSRNSGRTYNEQFF | TGCGCCAGCAGCCGGAACTCAGGGAGGACCTACAATGAGCAGTTCTTC
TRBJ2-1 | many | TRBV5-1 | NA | CASSLLALHEQFF | TGCGCCAGCAGCTTGTTAGCCCTCCATGAGCAGTTCTTC
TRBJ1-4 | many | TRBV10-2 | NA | CASSDSWNEKLFF | TGCGCCAGCAGCGACAGTTGGAATGAAAAACTGTTTTTT
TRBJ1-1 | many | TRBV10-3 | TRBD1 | CAISQTGAEAFF | TGTGCCATCAGTCAGACAGGGGCGGAAGCTTTCTTT